Each of the 14 T cell receptor beta chains below was sequenced from the same sample in a study of control samples from healthy donors and cancer patients. Sequencing was performed with immunoSEQ multiplex PCR; in TCRdb, only in-frame clones are kept and a portion is missing. The sample shows around 80,000 clones, around nine tenths of them seen only once. Sequenced material: blood. The receptors were sampled from a woman between 50 and 59 years old in good health.

V usage is TRBV5-1 and J usage is TRBJ1-4, with D possibly TRBD1 on 6 matching bases. CDR3 size: 12 residues. V lost 7 bases, J lost 8 bases, and 12 bases lay in between. CDR1 SGHRS and CDR2 YFSETQ come from the germline V gene. CDR3 DNA: TGCGCCAGCCAGGGGAACGAAGAAAAACTGTTTTTT. Residues: CASQGNEEKLFF.

This clone has a handful of counts. The V call is TRBV3-1 (or the pseudogene TRBV3-2), the J call TRBJ2-7, with 10 positions matching TRBD1. Trimming removed 4 bases from V and 1 base from J; junction bases left unmatched: 1. The V gene's germline CDR1 is LGHDT and CDR2 YNNKEL (reference sequence). CDR3 size: 14 residues. The CDR3 here is CASSLGQGSYEQYF. CDR3 nucleotides: TGTGCCAGCAGCCTGGGACAGGGGTCCTACGAGCAGTACTTC.

The chain is built from TRBV5-6 and TRBJ1-1; D remains unclear. The CDR3 consists of 13 residues. Germline CDR1 and CDR2: SGHDT and YYEEEE. The V gene lost 4 bases and the J gene lost 4 bases, with 11 bases spanning the gap. CDR3 sequence: CASSIPRRTEAFF. The CDR3 bases are TGTGCCAGCAGCATCCCCCGGCGCACTGAAGCTTTCTTT.

J is TRBJ1-2 and V is TRBV24-1; D gene unclear. CDR1 and CDR2 (germline): KGHDR, SFDVKD. The CDR3 is 14 residues long. V lost 1 base to trimming and J lost 4 bases, with 9 bases between them. The CDR3 loop is CATSDFEAGYGYTF. The CDR3 DNA is TGTGCCACCAGTGATTTCGAGGCAGGCTATGGCTACACCTTC.

J is TRBJ2-1 and V is TRBV5-1; possible D gene TRBD2, 7 bases. CDR3 length equals 15 residues. Germline CDR1 reads SGHRS; CDR2 reads YFSETQ. V lost 6 bases, J lost 7 bases, and 20 bases lay in between. CDR3 DNA sequence: TGCGCCAGCATGATTGGGGGGGCCAGTCTAAATGAGCAGTTCTTC. Its protein product is CASMIGGASLNEQFF.

The chain combines TRBV7-8 with TRBJ1-1; a weak D match, TRBD1 (6 bases). The CDR3 contains 14 residues. V was pared by 5 bases and J by 8 bases, with 18 bases between. Germline values: CDR1 SGHVS, CDR2 FQNEAQ. The CDR3 nucleotides read TGTGCCAGCAGCCAAACGGGGGACACGGAAGAAGCTTTCTTT. This sequence encodes CASSQTGDTEEAFF.

The rearrangement joins TRBV11-2 to TRBJ2-2; 10 nucleotides agree with TRBD1. The CDR3 runs 15 residues. Germline trimming cut 3 bases from V and 3 bases from J; bases unmatched to any gene: 1. Germline CDR1 reads SGHAT; CDR2 reads FQNNGV. DNA of the CDR3: TGTGCCAGCAGCTTCGGGACAGGGGACACCGGGGAGCTGTTTTTT. Amino acid sequence: CASSFGTGDTGELFF.

The V gene is TRBV5-1, the J gene TRBJ2-1; tentatively, D is TRBD1 or TRBD2 (5 bases each). The CDR3 extends over 16 amino acids. The V end was cut by 6 bases, the J end by 6 bases, with 22 bases between. CDR1 and CDR2 from the germline V gene are SGHRS and YFSETQ. The CDR3 bases are TGCGCCAGCACCCCTAGAGGTCGGGGCCAGTTCAATGAGCAGTTCTTC. Its translation is CASTPRGRGQFNEQFF.

The rearrangement links TRBV28 to TRBJ1-5; tentative D call: TRBD1 (6 bases). The CDR3 totals 14 residues. Deletions cut 5 bases from V and 8 bases from J, with 16 bases between. CDR1 and CDR2 (germline): MDHEN, SYDVKM. The CDR3 reads CASSRGQLGEPQHF. CDR3 in DNA: TGTGCCAGCAGTAGGGGACAACTGGGTGAGCCCCAGCATTTT.

This rearrangement joins TRBV3-1 (or the pseudogene TRBV3-2) to TRBJ2-2; D may match TRBD1 or TRBD2 (5 bases each). The CDR3 has 17 residues. The V end lost 3 bases, the J end lost 8 bases, and 22 bases lay between the germline ends. Germline CDR1 LGHDT, CDR2 YNNKEL (reference sequence). The DNA for the CDR3 is TGTGCCAGCAGCCAGGACCCCGGGACGCCTGGACCGGGGGAGCTGTTTTTT. Translation gives CASSQDPGTPGPGELFF.

The V call is TRBV2, the J call TRBJ2-2; 7 nucleotides line up with TRBD2. Germline-derived CDR1 and CDR2 are SNHLY and FYNNEI. V was pared by 6 bases and J by 4 bases, with 5 bases of the junction left unmatched. This CDR3 region has 14 residues. CDR3 sequence: CASSGLGSTGELFF. Here the CDR3 DNA reads TGTGCCAGCAGCGGACTAGGAAGCACCGGGGAGCTGTTTTTT. The whole variable domain, filled in from reference TRBV2 and TRBJ2-2, reads EPEVTQTPSHQVTQMGQEVILRCVPISNHLYFYWYRQILGQKVEFLVSFYNNEISEKSEIFDDQFSVERPDGSNFTLKIRSTKLEDSAMYFCASSGLGSTGELFFGEGSRLTVL.

The gene calls are TRBV9 and TRBJ2-1; 8 bases line up with TRBD1. J gave up 4 bases and V 3 bases, and 6 bases lay outside the gene matches. Looked up from germline, CDR1 is SGDLS and CDR2 is YYNGEE. This CDR3 comprises 15 residues. CDR3 residues: CASSAQGAGYNEQFF. The CDR3 DNA follows: TGTGCCAGCAGCGCTCAGGGGGCAGGATACAATGAGCAGTTCTTC.

This chain joins TRBV30 and TRBJ2-2; possible D gene TRBD2, 6 bases. The CDR3 spans 16 residues. Trimming took off 2 bases at V and 6 bases at J, with 19 bases between the two ends. CDR1 is GTSNPN, CDR2 SVGIG, per germline (reference sequence). CDR3 in DNA: TGTGCCTGGAGTCAGGATCCGGGACTCGGATCCGGGGAGCTGTTTTTT. As protein: CAWSQDPGLGSGELFF.

This clone was recorded once. The chain joins TRBV3-1 (or the pseudogene TRBV3-2) to TRBJ1-2; 8 bases map to TRBD1. Germline V gene lookup returns CDR1 LGHDT and CDR2 YNNKEL (reference sequence). The CDR3 covers 15 residues. V gave up 2 bases and J gave up 5 bases; unmatched junction bases: 7. CDR3 nucleotides: TGTGCCAGCAGCCAACCGGGACAGGCACTATATGGCTACACCTTC. It encodes CASSQPGQALYGYTF.